Presented here are 2 T cell receptor beta chains from one specimen sequenced in a study of ipilimumab plus nivolumab after autologous stem cell transplantation. Clones were read by immunoSEQ multiplex PCR, and TCRdb kept only the in-frame ones, dropping some. The sample gives 20,000 to 25,000 clones, roughly 70% of which show up once; more than 20% is in the top ten. The sequencing here drew on PBMCs, taken in a trial of ipilimumab plus nivolumab as post-transplant consolidation. The receptors come from a male donor with diffuse large B-cell lymphoma.

The chain uses TRBV27 and TRBJ2-7, with 8 positions matching TRBD1. This CDR3 contains 13 residues. Germline V lookup: CDR1 MNHEY, CDR2 SMNVEV (reference sequence). Trimming removed 6 bases from V and 5 bases from J; junction bases left unmatched: 6. CDR3 sequence reads: CASRRTGFNEQYF. CDR3 coding DNA: TGTGCCAGCAGACGGACAGGGTTCAACGAGCAGTACTTC.

Remarks on this clone: The germline gene is not matched at one end of the junction; a read error may be the cause. This sample also contains other DNA sequences that code for the same CDR3. The chain is built from TRBV12-5 and TRBJ1-2, with D maybe TRBD1 (5 bases). This CDR3 comprises 15 residues. The germline CDR1 and CDR2 sequences are LGHNT and FRNRAP. CDR3 loop: CASGLAGFGIYGYTF. The CDR3 DNA sequence: TGTGCTAGTGGTTTGGCAGGGTTCGGGATCTATGGATACACCTTC.